This TCR beta chain comes out of a study of identical twins. The study, taken as a whole, reports: Twin-shared out-of-frame alpha sequences showed excess low generation probability.

This clonotype was counted between two and nine times. What it binds is not known. One entry per CDR3 protein results from TCRdb running MiXCR on the 5' RACE reads. The profile shows fewer than 550,000 distinct CDR3 sequences, roughly 15% of them singletons. Germline CDR1 SNHLY, CDR2 FYNNEI. Germline trimming cut 3 bases from V and 10 bases from J; bases unmatched to any gene: 15. The CDR3 runs 16 residues. Donors were all healthy Caucasians. These data also featured in a second study, about yellow fever vaccine responses in identical twins.

The sequence was obtained from a woman aged 18-29 years in good health. The sample comprised CD4+ T cells sorted from blood. The chain couples TRBV2 to TRBJ1-5; 7 bases are a match to TRBD1. The CDR3 sequence is CASSESTGARPLPQHF. DNA for the CDR3: TGTGCCAGCAGTGAGTCAACAGGGGCCCGACCCTTACCCCAGCATTTT.